This T cell receptor beta chain was captured by sequencing in a study of memory CD4+ T cells and cytomegalovirus serostatus. As for the study in general: Healthy Belgian adult donors included under ten CMV-positive and 24 CMV-negative people.

The sort gate was single viable CD3+CD4+CD8-CD45RO+ cells for memory CD4+ T cells. Serostatus was set by detecting CMV pp150, pp28, p38, p52 IgG. Total CD4+ T cells were enriched by CD4 positive selection. Using immunoSEQ multiplex PCR, the repertoire was profiled, and TCRdb retains in-frame clones only, with some absent. The table lists about 82,000 clones, approximately 80% of them singletons. On this clone itself: Its cognate antigen is unknown.

V gave up 5 bases and J gave up 6 bases, with 13 bases separating them. CDR1 and CDR2 from the germline V gene are MNHEY and SVGAGI. The CDR3 sequence is 14 residues long. Study-wide points: CMV serostatus prediction reached median AUC about 0.96, or 0.93 with US-trained model.

The receptor was derived from an adult in good health and CMV-seronegative. The sequencing sample was made of memory CD4+ T cells from blood. The chain is built from TRBV6-5 and TRBJ1-4, with no clear D. The CDR3 protein is CASSNGWGDEKLFF. The CDR3 DNA is TGTGCCAGCAGTAACGGATGGGGAGATGAAAAACTGTTTTTT.